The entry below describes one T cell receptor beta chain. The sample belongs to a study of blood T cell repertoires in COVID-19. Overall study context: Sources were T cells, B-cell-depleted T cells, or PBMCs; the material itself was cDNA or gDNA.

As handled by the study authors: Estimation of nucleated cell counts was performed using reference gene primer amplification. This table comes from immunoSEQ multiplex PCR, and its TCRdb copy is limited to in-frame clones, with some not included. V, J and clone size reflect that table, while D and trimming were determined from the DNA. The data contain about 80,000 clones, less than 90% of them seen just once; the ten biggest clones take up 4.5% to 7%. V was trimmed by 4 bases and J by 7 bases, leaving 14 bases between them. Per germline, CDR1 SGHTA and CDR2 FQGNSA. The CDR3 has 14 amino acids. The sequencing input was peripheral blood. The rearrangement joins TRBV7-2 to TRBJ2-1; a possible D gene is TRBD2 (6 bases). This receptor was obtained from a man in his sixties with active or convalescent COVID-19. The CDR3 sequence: CASSSGSGGNEQFF. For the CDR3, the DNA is TGTGCCAGCAGCTCCGGCAGTGGGGGGAATGAGCAGTTCTTC. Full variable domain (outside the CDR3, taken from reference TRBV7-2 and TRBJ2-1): GAGVSQSPSNKVTEKGKDVELRCDPISGHTALYWYRQSLGQGLEFLIYFQGNSAPDKSGLPSDRFSAERTGGSVSTLTIQRTQQEDSAVYLCASSSGSGGNEQFFGPGTRLTVL.